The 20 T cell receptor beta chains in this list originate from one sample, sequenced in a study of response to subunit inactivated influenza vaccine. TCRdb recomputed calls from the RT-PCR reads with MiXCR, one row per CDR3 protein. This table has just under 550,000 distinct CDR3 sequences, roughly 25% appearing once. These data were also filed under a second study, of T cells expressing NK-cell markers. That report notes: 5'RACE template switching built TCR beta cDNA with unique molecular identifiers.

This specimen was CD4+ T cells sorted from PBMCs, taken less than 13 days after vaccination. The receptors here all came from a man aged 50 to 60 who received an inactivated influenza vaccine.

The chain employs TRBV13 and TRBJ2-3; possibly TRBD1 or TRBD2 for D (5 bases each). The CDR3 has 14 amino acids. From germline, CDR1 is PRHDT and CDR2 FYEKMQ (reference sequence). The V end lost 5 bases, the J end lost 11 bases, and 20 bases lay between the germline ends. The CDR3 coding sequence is TGTGCCAGCAGCCGTTCTAACCGGGACGGAGGGCAGTATTTT. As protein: CASSRSNRDGGQYF.

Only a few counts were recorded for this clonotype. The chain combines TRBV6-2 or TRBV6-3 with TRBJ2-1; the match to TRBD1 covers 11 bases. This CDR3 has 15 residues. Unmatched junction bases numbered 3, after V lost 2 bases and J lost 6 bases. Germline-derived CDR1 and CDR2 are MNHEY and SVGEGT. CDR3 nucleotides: TGTGCCAGCAGTTACGCGGACAGGGGGCTCAATGAGCAGTTCTTC. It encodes CASSYADRGLNEQFF.

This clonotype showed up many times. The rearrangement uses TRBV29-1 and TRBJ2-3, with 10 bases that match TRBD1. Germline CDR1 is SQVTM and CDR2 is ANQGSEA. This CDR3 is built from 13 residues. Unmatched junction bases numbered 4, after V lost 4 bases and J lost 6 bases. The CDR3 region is CSVGQGAGDTQYF. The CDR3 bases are TGCAGCGTTGGACAGGGGGCCGGGGATACGCAGTATTTT.

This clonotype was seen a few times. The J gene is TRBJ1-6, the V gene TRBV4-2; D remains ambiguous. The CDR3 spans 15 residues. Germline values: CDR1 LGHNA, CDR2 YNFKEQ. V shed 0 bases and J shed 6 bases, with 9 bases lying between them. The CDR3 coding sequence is TGTGCCAGCAGCCAAGATCAGACCTCTAATTCACCCCTCCACTTT. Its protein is CASSQDQTSNSPLHF.

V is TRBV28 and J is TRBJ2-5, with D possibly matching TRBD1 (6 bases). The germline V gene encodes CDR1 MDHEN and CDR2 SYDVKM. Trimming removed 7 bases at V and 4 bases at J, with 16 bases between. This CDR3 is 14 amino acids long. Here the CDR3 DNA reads TGTGCCAGCAATGGCAGGGGTGGTAGAGAGACCCAGTACTTC. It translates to CASNGRGGRETQYF. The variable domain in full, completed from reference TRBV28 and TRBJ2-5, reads DVKVTQSSRYLVKRTGEKVFLECVQDMDHENMFWYRQDPGLGLRLIYFSYDVKMKEKGDIPEGYSVSREKKERFSLILESASTNQTSMYLCASNGRGGRETQYFGPGTRLLVL.

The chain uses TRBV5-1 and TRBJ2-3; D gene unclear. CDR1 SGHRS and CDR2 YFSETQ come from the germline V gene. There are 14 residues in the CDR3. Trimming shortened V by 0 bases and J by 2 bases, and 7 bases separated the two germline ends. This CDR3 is CASSLGFNTDTQYF. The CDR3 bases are TGCGCCAGCAGCTTGGGTTTCAACACAGATACGCAGTATTTT.

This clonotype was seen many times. CDR3 DNA sequence: TGTGCCAGCAGCTCAGGGGGCGCGAACACCGGGGAGCTGTTTTTT. It specifies CASSSGGANTGELFF. The J gene is TRBJ2-2, the V gene TRBV7-3; 8 bases are a match to TRBD1. This CDR3 comprises 15 residues. Germline values: CDR1 SGHTA, CDR2 FQGTGA. V was clipped by 4 bases and J by 0 bases; unmatched bases: 1.

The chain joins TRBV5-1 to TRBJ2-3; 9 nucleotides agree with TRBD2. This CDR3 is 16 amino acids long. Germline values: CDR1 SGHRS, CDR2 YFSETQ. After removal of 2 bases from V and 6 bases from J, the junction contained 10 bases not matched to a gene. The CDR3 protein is CASSFALAGSLDTQYF. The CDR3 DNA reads TGCGCCAGCAGCTTCGCTCTAGCGGGGTCCCTCGATACGCAGTATTTT.

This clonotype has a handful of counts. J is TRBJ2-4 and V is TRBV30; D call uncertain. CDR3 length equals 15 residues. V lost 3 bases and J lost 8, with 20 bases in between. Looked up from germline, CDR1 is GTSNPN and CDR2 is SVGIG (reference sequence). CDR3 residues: CAWSDDTQPTDIQYF. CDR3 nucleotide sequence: TGTGCCTGGAGCGATGACACGCAGCCAACAGACATTCAGTACTTC.

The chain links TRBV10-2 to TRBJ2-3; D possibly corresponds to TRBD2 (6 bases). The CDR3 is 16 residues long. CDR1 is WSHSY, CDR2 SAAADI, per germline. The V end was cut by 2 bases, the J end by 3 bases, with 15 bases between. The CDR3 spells CASSEGSGGVTDTQYF. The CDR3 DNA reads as TGCGCCAGCAGTGAGGGGTCTGGCGGGGTAACAGATACGCAGTATTTT.

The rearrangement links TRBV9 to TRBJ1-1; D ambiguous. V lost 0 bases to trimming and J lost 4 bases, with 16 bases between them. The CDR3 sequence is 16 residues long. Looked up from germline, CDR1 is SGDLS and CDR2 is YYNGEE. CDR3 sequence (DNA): TGTGCCAGCAGCGTAGACAACGGGTTGATAAGCACTGAAGCTTTCTTT. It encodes CASSVDNGLISTEAFF.

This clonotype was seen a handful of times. This CDR3 is CASTTGQRTGELFF. In DNA form, the CDR3 reads TGTGCCAGCACCACGGGACAGCGCACCGGGGAGCTGTTTTTT. The J gene is TRBJ2-2, the V gene TRBV28; 7 bases are shared with TRBD1. The CDR3 spans 14 residues. V dropped 7 bases and J dropped 4; count of bases not matched to a gene: 6. Germline assignment: CDR1 MDHEN and CDR2 SYDVKM.

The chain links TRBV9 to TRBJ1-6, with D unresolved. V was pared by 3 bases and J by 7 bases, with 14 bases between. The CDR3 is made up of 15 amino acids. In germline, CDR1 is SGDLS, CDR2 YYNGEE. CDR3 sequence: CASSASTARNSPLHF. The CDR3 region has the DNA TGTGCCAGCAGCGCCTCGACGGCGAGGAATTCACCCCTCCACTTT.

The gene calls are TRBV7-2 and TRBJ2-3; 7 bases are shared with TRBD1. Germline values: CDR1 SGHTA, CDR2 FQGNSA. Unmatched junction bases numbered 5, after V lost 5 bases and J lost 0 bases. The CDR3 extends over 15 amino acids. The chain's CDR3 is CASSADRASTDTQYF. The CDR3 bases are TGTGCCAGCAGCGCCGACAGGGCTAGCACAGATACGCAGTATTTT.

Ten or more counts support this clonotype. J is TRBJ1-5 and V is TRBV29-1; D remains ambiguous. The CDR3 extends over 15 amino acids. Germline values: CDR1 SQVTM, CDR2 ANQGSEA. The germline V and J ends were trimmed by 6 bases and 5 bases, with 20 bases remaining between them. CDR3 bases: TGCAGCGTAGGCCTCAACGGGGTGAGCTATCAGCCCCAGCATTTT. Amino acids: CSVGLNGVSYQPQHF.

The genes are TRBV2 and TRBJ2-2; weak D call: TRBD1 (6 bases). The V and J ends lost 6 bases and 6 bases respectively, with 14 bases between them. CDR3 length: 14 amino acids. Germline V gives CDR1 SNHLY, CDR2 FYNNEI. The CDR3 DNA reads TGTGCCAGCAGACCGGACAGCGGCGCCGGGGAGCTGTTTTTT. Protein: CASRPDSGAGELFF. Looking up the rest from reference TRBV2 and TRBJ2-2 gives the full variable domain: EPEVTQTPSHQVTQMGQEVILRCVPISNHLYFYWYRQILGQKVEFLVSFYNNEISEKSEIFDDQFSVERPDGSNFTLKIRSTKLEDSAMYFCASRPDSGAGELFFGEGSRLTVL.

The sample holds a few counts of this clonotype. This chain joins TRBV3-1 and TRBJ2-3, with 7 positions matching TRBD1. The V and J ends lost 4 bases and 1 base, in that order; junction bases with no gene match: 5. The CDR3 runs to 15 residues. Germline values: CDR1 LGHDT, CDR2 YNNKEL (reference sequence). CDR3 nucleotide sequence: TGTGCCAGCAGCCCGGGGACAGCGCGCACAGATACGCAGTATTTT. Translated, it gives CASSPGTARTDTQYF.

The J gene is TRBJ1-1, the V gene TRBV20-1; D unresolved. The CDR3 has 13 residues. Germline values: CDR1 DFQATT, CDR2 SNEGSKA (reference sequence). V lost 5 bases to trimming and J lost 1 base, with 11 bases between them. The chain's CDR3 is CSASLGTNTEAFF. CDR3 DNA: TGCAGTGCTTCTCTGGGCACGAACACTGAAGCTTTCTTT.

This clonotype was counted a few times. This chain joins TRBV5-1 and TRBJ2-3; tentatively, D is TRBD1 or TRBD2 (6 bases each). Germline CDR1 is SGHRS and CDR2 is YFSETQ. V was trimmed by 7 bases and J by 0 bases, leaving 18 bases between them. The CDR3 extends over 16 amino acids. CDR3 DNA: TGCGCCAGCTGTACGGGGGCTACTTCTAGCACAGATACGCAGTATTTT. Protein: CASCTGATSSTDTQYF.

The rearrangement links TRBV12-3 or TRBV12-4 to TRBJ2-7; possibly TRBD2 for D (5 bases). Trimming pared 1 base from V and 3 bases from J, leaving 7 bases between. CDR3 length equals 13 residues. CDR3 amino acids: CASSLDGIYEQYF. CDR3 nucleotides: TGTGCCAGCAGTTTAGACGGGATCTACGAGCAGTACTTC.